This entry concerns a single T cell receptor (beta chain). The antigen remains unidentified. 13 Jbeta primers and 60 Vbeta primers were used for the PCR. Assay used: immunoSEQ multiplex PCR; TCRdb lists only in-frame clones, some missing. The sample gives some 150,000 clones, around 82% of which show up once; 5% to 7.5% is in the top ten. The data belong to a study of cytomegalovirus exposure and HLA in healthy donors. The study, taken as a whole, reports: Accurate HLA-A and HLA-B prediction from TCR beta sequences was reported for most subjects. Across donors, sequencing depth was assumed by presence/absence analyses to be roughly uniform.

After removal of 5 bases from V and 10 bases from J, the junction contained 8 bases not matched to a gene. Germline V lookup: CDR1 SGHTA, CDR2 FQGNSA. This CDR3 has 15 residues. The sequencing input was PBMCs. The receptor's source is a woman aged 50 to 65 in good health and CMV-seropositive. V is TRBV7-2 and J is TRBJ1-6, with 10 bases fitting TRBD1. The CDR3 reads CASSKEGTGVSPLHF. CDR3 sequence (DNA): TGTGCCAGCAGCAAGGAGGGGACAGGGGTCTCACCCCTCCACTTT.